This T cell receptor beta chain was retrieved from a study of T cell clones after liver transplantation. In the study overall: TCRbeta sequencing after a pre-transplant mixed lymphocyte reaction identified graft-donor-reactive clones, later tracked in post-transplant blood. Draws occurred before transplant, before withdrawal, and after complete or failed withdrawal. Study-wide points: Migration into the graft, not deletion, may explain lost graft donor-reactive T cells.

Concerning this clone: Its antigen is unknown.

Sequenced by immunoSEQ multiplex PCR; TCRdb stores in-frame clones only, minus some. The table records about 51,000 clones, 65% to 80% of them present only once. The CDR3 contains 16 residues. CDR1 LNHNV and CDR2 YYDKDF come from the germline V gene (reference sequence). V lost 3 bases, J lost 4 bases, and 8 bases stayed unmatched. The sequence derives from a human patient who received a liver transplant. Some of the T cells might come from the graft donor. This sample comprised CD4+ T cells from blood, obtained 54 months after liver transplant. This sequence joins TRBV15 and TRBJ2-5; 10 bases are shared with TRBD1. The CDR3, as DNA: TGTGCCACCAGCAGGAGGGACAGGGGAGCGGGAGAGACCCAGTACTTC. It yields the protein CATSRRDRGAGETQYF.